A selection of T cell receptor beta chains follows, all from one sample in a study of blood T cell repertoires in COVID-19. The assay was immunoSEQ multiplex PCR, and TCRdb's table has in-frame clones only and misses some. The table records about 320,000 clones, 65% to 85% of them present only once. Sample: peripheral blood. These receptors originate from a woman aged 45-60 years with acute or convalescent COVID-19. The CDR3 runs from the conserved cysteine through the conserved F or W. D genes are given only for firm matches. Only some rows state a clone size, as once, few, many or a class for expanded clones.

>13|NA|TRBV11-3|TRBJ1-3|NA
TGTGCCAGCAGCTTAGGGGCCGGAAACACCATATATTTT
CASSLGAGNTIYF
>17|NA|TRBV10-3|TRBJ1-1|NA
TGTGCCATCAGTCCGGATGAGGGCTTAAGCATGAACACTGAAGCTTTCTTT
CAISPDEGLSMNTEAFF
>14|once|TRBV7-9|TRBJ1-2|TRBD1
TGTGCCAGCACCCACAGGGGTGCTAACTATGGCTACACCTTC
CASTHRGANYGYTF
>13|NA|TRBV27|TRBJ2-1|TRBD2
TGTGCCAGCAGGAAAAGCGGGAGCAATGAGCAGTTCTTC
CASRKSGSNEQFF
>16|NA|TRBV19|TRBJ2-3|NA
TGTGCCAGTAGTCCGGGGGGCCCTGCTATAGGGGATACGCAGTATTTT
CASSPGGPAIGDTQYF
>13|NA|TRBV29-1|TRBJ2-5|TRBD1
TGCAGCGTCGGACCCGGGACAGAAGAGACCCAGTACTTC
CSVGPGTEETQYF
>13|NA|TRBV15|TRBJ1-2|NA
TGTGCCACCAGCGCCGGGGGAAACTATGGCTACACCTTC
CATSAGGNYGYTF
>15|once|TRBV28|TRBJ1-2|TRBD1
TGTGCCAGCAGGGGGACAGGGGGCGCGGAATCTGGCTACACCTTC
CASRGTGGAESGYTF
>13|NA|TRBV7-3|TRBJ1-1|NA
TGTGCTAGCCAACAGGGATTGTACACTGAAGCTTTCTTT
CASQQGLYTEAFF
>14|NA|TRBV6-5|TRBJ1-2|NA
TGTGCCAGCAGTTATTCAGCGGAGGACTATGGCTACACCTTC
CASSYSAEDYGYTF
>15|NA|TRBV15|TRBJ1-1|NA
TGTGCCACCAGCAGAGATTACAGGGAGAACACTGAAGCTTTCTTT
CATSRDYRENTEAFF
>16|NA|TRBV29-1|TRBJ1-3|NA
TGCAGCGTTGAAGTAATATCAGGGAACTCTGGAAACACCATATATTTT
CSVEVISGNSGNTIYF
>14|NA|TRBV5-4|TRBJ1-2|NA
TGTGCCAGCGCCACTTCCCAGGGCTCTTATGGCTACACCTTC
CASATSQGSYGYTF
>13|NA|TRBV3-1/TRBV3-2|TRBJ1-2|NA
TGTGCCAGCAGCCGTCGAGGGTTCTATGGCTACACCTTC
CASSRRGFYGYTF
>14|NA|TRBV4-3|TRBJ1-1|NA
TGCGCCAGCAGCCAAGATTTTGCCAGTCTTTGGGCTTTCTTT
CASSQDFASLWAFF
>12|NA|TRBV2|TRBJ1-1|NA
TGTGCCAGCAATCGGCAGGCCACTGAAGCTTTCTTT
CASNRQATEAFF
>12|NA|TRBV6-4|TRBJ1-1|TRBD1
TGTGCCAGCAGTGGACAGGGCGGGGAAGCTTTCTTT
CASSGQGGEAFF
>14|NA|TRBV5-1|TRBJ1-1|NA
TGCGCCAGCAGCAGAGGGGGTGTGAACACTGAAGCTTTCTTT
CASSRGGVNTEAFF
>17|NA|TRBV7-2|TRBJ2-1|TRBD2
TGTGCCAGCACCCAGCGACAAGGACTAGCGGGAGGGAATGAGCAGTTCTTC
CASTQRQGLAGGNEQFF
>13|NA|TRBV11-2|TRBJ2-1|TRBD2
TGTGCCACCGCGGGGGGCCCTTACAATGAGCAGTTCTTC
CATAGGPYNEQFF
>12|NA|TRBV3-1/TRBV3-2|TRBJ1-1|TRBD1
TGTGCCAGCAGAGGGACAGAACGGGAAGCTTTCTTT
CASRGTEREAFF
>15|NA|TRBV7-8|TRBJ2-2|NA
TGTGCCAGCAGCCCCTATAGTGTCGGGACCGGGGAGCTGTTTTTT
CASSPYSVGTGELFF
>15|NA|TRBV21-1|TRBJ1-6|NA
TGTGCCAGCAGCAATGGACAGGGGTCACATTCACCCCTCCACTTT
CASSNGQGSHSPLHF
>13|NA|TRBV7-2|TRBJ1-2|NA
TGTGCCAGCAGCCCACAGGCGAACTATGGCTACACCTTC
CASSPQANYGYTF
>16|NA|TRBV5-4|TRBJ2-6|NA
TGTGCCAGCAGCTTGGCCTGGGGGGTTGGGGCCAACGTCCTGACTTTC
CASSLAWGVGANVLTF
>15|once|TRBV7-6|TRBJ1-5|NA
TGTGCCAGCAGCCCCACCGCCGGTTACAATCAGCCCCAGCATTTT
CASSPTAGYNQPQHF
>11|NA|TRBV20-1|TRBJ1-1|NA
TGCAGTGCCGCCAGTGGCACTGAAGCTTTCTTT
CSAASGTEAFF